The 14 T cell receptor beta chains in this list originate from one sample, sequenced in a study of OX40 agonist ivuxolimab in advanced cancers. Assay used: immunoSEQ multiplex PCR; TCRdb lists only in-frame clones, some missing. The table lists about 12,000 clones, about 81% of them singletons. Sequences were derived from CD4+ or CD8+ T cells sorted from blood, sampled in a trial of the OX40 agonist ivuxolimab. The receptors come from an adult with an advanced solid tumor such as melanoma, head and neck, liver or kidney cancer.

The chain uses TRBV27 and TRBJ2-1; 7 nucleotides line up with TRBD1. The CDR3 runs to 13 residues. CDR1 is MNHEY and CDR2 is SMNVEV in the germline V gene (reference sequence). V shed 5 bases and J 9 bases; nucleotides not matched to a gene: 7. The CDR3 DNA reads as TGTGCCAGCAGTCGCTTACAGGGGAGTGAGCAGTTCTTC. Encoded protein: CASSRLQGSEQFF.

The V gene is TRBV13, the J gene TRBJ1-1, with D uncertain. V shed 5 bases and J shed 1 base, with 11 bases lying between them. The germline gives CDR1 PRHDT, CDR2 FYEKMQ (reference sequence). The CDR3 sequence is 14 residues long. Here the CDR3 DNA reads TGTGCCAGCAGCCCCATCGGTGGGAACACTGAAGCTTTCTTT. Translation gives CASSPIGGNTEAFF.

V is TRBV28 and J is TRBJ1-6; D remains unclear. Trimming shortened V by 4 bases and J by 5 bases, and 6 bases separated the two germline ends. CDR3 length equals 13 residues. Germline CDR1 reads MDHEN; CDR2 reads SYDVKM. DNA for the CDR3: TGTGCCAGCAGTTCATGGGATAATTCACCCCTCCACTTT. Its translation: CASSSWDNSPLHF.

This clone was seen a few times. The chain has TRBV2 and TRBJ1-2, with a possible D match to TRBD1 (5 bases). CDR1 and CDR2 from the germline V gene are SNHLY and FYNNEI. The CDR3 is 15 amino acids. V was pared by 4 bases and J by 9 bases, with 21 bases between. The DNA for the CDR3 is TGTGCCAGCAGTGCCTCCCGGGACCTTGACCGGCGCTACACCTTC. Protein: CASSASRDLDRRYTF.

The chain employs TRBV19 and TRBJ2-3; 8 positions match TRBD1. V lost 6 bases, J lost 4 bases, and 0 bases stayed unmatched. CDR1 is LNHDA, CDR2 SQIVND, per germline (reference sequence). The CDR3 is 12 amino acids. CDR3 in DNA: TGTGCCAGTAGGACAGGGGCAGATACGCAGTATTTT. Residues: CASRTGADTQYF.

The chain has TRBV28 and TRBJ2-5; D is ambiguous. This CDR3 comprises 13 residues. V shed 1 base and J shed 4 bases, with 7 bases lying between them. Germline V CDR1 and CDR2: MDHEN, SYDVKM. The CDR3: CASSLLLGETQYF. CDR3 sequence (DNA): TGTGCCAGCAGTTTATTACTGGGAGAGACCCAGTACTTC. Full variable domain (remainder filled in from reference TRBV28 and TRBJ2-5): DVKVTQSSRYLVKRTGEKVFLECVQDMDHENMFWYRQDPGLGLRLIYFSYDVKMKEKGDIPEGYSVSREKKERFSLILESASTNQTSMYLCASSLLLGETQYFGPGTRLLVL.

This chain's CDR3 is CASSLGPGNTEAFF. The CDR3 nucleotides are TGTGCCAGCAGTCTCGGACCAGGAAACACTGAAGCTTTCTTT. This chain uses TRBV27 with TRBJ1-1; D is ambiguous. This CDR3 is 14 amino acids long. Germline V CDR1 and CDR2: MNHEY, SMNVEV (reference sequence). V was trimmed by 5 bases and J by 2 bases, leaving 12 bases between them.

The CDR3 protein is CASRFPPQGSYNEQFF. For the CDR3, the DNA is TGTGCCAGCAGGTTTCCGCCTCAGGGATCCTACAATGAGCAGTTCTTC. V usage is TRBV6-6 and J usage is TRBJ2-1; D might be TRBD1 (5 bases). The germline gives CDR1 MNHNY, CDR2 SVGAGI (reference sequence). The V end lost 6 bases, the J end lost 1 base, and 16 bases lay between the germline ends. This CDR3 contains 16 residues.

The V and J genes are TRBV6-5 and TRBJ1-1, with a weak D call TRBD1 (6 bases). The V end lost 7 bases, the J end lost 9 bases, and 21 bases lay between the germline ends. The germline V gene has CDR1 MNHEY and CDR2 SVGAGI. The CDR3 is 14 residues long. CDR3 in DNA: TGTGCCAGCACCTCTCCCGCTCACAGGGACCAAGCTTTCTTT. Its translation is CASTSPAHRDQAFF.

The chain carries TRBV7-9 and TRBJ1-4; D possibly corresponds to TRBD1 (5 bases). From germline, CDR1 is SEHNR and CDR2 FQNEAQ (reference sequence). The CDR3 sequence is 14 residues long. The germline V and J ends were trimmed by 5 bases and 7 bases, with 14 bases remaining between them. CDR3 sequence (DNA): TGTGCCAGCAGCACCCTCCAGGGCTTTGAAAAACTGTTTTTT. Encoded protein: CASSTLQGFEKLFF.

J is TRBJ2-5 and V is TRBV14; TRBD1 matches 7 bases. Germline trimming cut 2 bases from V and 12 bases from J; bases unmatched to any gene: 3. Germline V gene data show CDR1 as SGHDN and CDR2 as FVKESK. The length of the CDR3 is 11 residues. Here the CDR3 reads CASSQFDREYF. The DNA for the CDR3 is TGTGCCAGCAGCCAATTCGACAGGGAGTACTTC. The whole variable domain, remainder taken from reference TRBV14 and TRBJ2-5, is EAGVTQFPSHSVIEKGQTVTLRCDPISGHDNLYWYRRVMGKEIKFLLHFVKESKQDESGMPNNRFLAERTGGTYSTLKVQPAELEDSGVYFCASSQFDREYFGPGTRLLVL.

The V gene is TRBV7-9, the J gene TRBJ2-1, with 11 bases lining up with TRBD2. Germline V gene data show CDR1 as SEHNR and CDR2 as FQNEAQ (reference sequence). The V segment lost 5 bases and the J segment 6 bases; nucleotides outside the gene matches: 9. The CDR3 covers 16 residues. This CDR3 reads CASSPRGTSGFNEQFF. CDR3 sequence (DNA): TGTGCCAGCAGCCCCCGGGGGACTAGCGGATTCAATGAGCAGTTCTTC.

The V and J genes are TRBV4-1 and TRBJ2-7; 9 bases fit TRBD2. V lost 0 bases, J lost 1 base, and 4 bases stayed unmatched. Germline CDR1 is MGHRA and CDR2 is YSYEKL. This CDR3 has 16 residues. The chain's CDR3 is CASSQDRTSVSYEQYF. The DNA of the CDR3 is TGCGCCAGCAGCCAAGATAGGACTAGCGTATCCTACGAGCAGTACTTC.

The chain is built from TRBV7-2 and TRBJ1-6; no definite D call. With 5 bases removed from V and 8 bases from J, the gap between germline ends came to 16 bases. The CDR3 is 15 residues long. The germline gives CDR1 SGHTA, CDR2 FQGNSA. CDR3 sequence (DNA): TGTGCCAGCAGCACCGCCCCGCAATCTCATTCACCCCTCCACTTT. Protein sequence: CASSTAPQSHSPLHF.